This TCR beta chain emerged from a study of cytomegalovirus exposure and HLA in healthy donors. Study-level information: An early data release held some 85 million unique TCRs from HLA-typed donors.

This CDR3 is 14 amino acids long. Germline V lookup: CDR1 MNHNY, CDR2 SVGAGI (reference sequence). V gave up 2 bases and J gave up 3 bases, with 9 bases separating them. This clone was detected only a few times. Its antigen is undetermined. Study results and caveats: The authors enumerated around 150 TCR beta chains as linked to cytomegalovirus. Later analysis showed most CMV-associated TCR beta chains appearing HLA-restricted.

Vbeta (60) and Jbeta (13) primers were used in the PCR. The protocol was immunoSEQ multiplex PCR, while the TCRdb copy is restricted to in-frame clones and leaves out a portion. The sample includes about 130,000 clones, roughly 81% of them seen just once. The specimen was PBMCs. This TCR was sampled from a woman in her twenties or thirties in good health and CMV-seronegative. The gene calls are TRBV6-6 and TRBJ2-3; no clear D gene. CDR3 in DNA: TGTGCCAGCAGTTACGAAAGACTGACAGATACGCAGTATTTT. Translation: CASSYERLTDTQYF.